This TCR beta chain was captured in a study of T cell changes during pregnancy in multiple sclerosis. Produced via immunoSEQ multiplex PCR; TCRdb's table is partial and in-frame only. The repertoire holds some 48,000 clones, with roughly 96% as singletons. V gave up 8 bases and J gave up 7 bases, with 11 bases separating them. The CDR3 runs to 11 residues. In germline, CDR1 is SNHLY, CDR2 FYNNEI. This TCR was sampled from a female donor with multiple sclerosis, enrolled in a pregnancy study. The sequencing used peripheral blood, collected in the second trimester of pregnancy. The V and J genes are TRBV2 and TRBJ1-1; weak D call: TRBD1 (6 bases). The DNA for the CDR3 is TGTGCCAGCGGACAGCACCTTGAAGCTTTCTTT. Protein product: CASGQHLEAFF.